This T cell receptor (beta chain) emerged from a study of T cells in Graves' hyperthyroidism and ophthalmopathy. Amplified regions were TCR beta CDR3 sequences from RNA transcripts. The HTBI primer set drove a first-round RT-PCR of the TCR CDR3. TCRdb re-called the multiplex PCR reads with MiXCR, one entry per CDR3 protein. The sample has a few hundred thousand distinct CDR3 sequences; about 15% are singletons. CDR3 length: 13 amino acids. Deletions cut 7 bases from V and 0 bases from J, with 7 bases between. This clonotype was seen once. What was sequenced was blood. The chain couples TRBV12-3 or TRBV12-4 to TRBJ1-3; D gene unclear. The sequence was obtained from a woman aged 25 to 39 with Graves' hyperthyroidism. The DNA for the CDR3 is TGTGCCAGCATAATACTCTCTGGAAACACCATATATTTT. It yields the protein CASIILSGNTIYF.